The 6 T cell receptor beta chains given below trace back to one sample, sequenced in a study of T-cell reconstitution after alpha-beta-depleted transplantation in children. Unique molecular identifiers were incorporated into the prepared TCRbeta library. TCRdb re-called the PCR reads with MiXCR, one entry per CDR3 protein. The table shows around 960,000 distinct CDR3 sequences, with about 29% occurring only once. Sample: PBMCs, mostly from graft donor cells, taken 360 days after TCRalphabeta/CD19-depleted stem cell transplant. Every receptor here comes from a boy younger than two who had a stem cell transplant for SCID, so the T cells may come from the graft donor.

The chain carries TRBV4-3 and TRBJ2-5; no clear D. With 1 base removed from V and 7 bases from J, the gap between germline ends came to 13 bases. The germline V gene has CDR1 LGHNA and CDR2 YSLEER. The length of the CDR3 is 14 residues. The CDR3: CASSQADLPGTQYF. As DNA, the CDR3 is TGCGCCAGCAGCCAAGCAGACCTCCCGGGGACCCAGTACTTC.

At least ten counts were recorded for this clonotype. The rearrangement links TRBV3-1 to TRBJ2-7, with a tentative D call TRBD2 (7 bases). CDR1 and CDR2 from the germline V gene are LGHDT and YNNKEL (reference sequence). Trimming cost V 4 bases and J 6 bases, with 13 bases left between them. The CDR3 runs 13 residues. DNA for the CDR3: TGTGCCAGCAGCCCGGGGGGCAGCGGCGAGCAGTACTTC. Translation: CASSPGGSGEQYF.

V gene TRBV10-3 combines with J gene TRBJ2-1, with unresolved D. The germline gives CDR1 ENHRY, CDR2 SYGVKD. Trimming took off 10 bases at V and 1 base at J, with 17 bases between the two ends. The CDR3 extends over 15 amino acids. The CDR3 here is CATLEQGNSYNEQFF. In DNA, the CDR3 is TGTGCCACCTTAGAGCAAGGTAATTCCTACAATGAGCAGTTCTTC.

This clonotype was counted a few times. CDR3: CASSHGLAGGAYNEQFF. CDR3 coding DNA: TGCGCCAGCAGCCATGGACTAGCGGGGGGGGCTTACAATGAGCAGTTCTTC. The chain recombines TRBV5-1 with TRBJ2-1, with 15 bases fitting TRBD2. The V gene end was trimmed by 4 bases and the J gene end by 4 bases; junction bases not matched to a gene: 6. In germline, CDR1 is SGHRS, CDR2 YFSETQ. This CDR3 has 17 residues.

The chain has TRBV28 and TRBJ2-7; a weak D match, TRBD1 (7 bases). CDR1 and CDR2 from the germline V gene are MDHEN and SYDVKM. Deletions cut 7 bases from V and 1 base from J, with 14 bases between. This CDR3 is 14 amino acids long. The CDR3, as DNA: TGTGCCAGCACTAGGGCAGGGGGGTCCTACGAGCAGTACTTC. Protein product: CASTRAGGSYEQYF. Full variable domain (rest looked up from reference TRBV28 and TRBJ2-7): DVKVTQSSRYLVKRTGEKVFLECVQDMDHENMFWYRQDPGLGLRLIYFSYDVKMKEKGDIPEGYSVSREKKERFSLILESASTNQTSMYLCASTRAGGSYEQYFGPGTRLTVT.

The chain combines TRBV20-1 with TRBJ2-7, with 7 bases that match TRBD1. Germline CDR1 reads DFQATT; CDR2 reads SNEGSKA (reference sequence). Trimming took 6 bases from V and 4 from J; bases not matched to a gene: 9. The CDR3 length is 13 residues. The CDR3 loop reads CSALAGTEYEQYF. The CDR3 region has the DNA TGCAGTGCCCTCGCCGGGACAGAATACGAGCAGTACTTC.